This TCR beta chain originates from a study of shared clonotypes between healthy human individuals. TCRdb's table, derived via immunoSEQ multiplex PCR, lists solely in-frame clones and lacks some. In the table there are a few million clones, approximately 95% of which are singletons. Between the trimmed V and J ends, which lost 2 bases and 4 bases, there was a span of 15 bases. The CDR3 extends over 15 amino acids. Germline V gene data show CDR1 as SGHTA and CDR2 as FQGTGA. The specimen was naive CD4+ T cells from PBMCs. The subset: CD45RA+ positively selected. The TCR sequence derives from a man younger than 35 in good health. Some clones in this sample may be carry-over from other donors' samples. The J gene is TRBJ2-7, the V gene TRBV7-3; D is perhaps TRBD1 (7 bases). CDR3 in amino acids: CASSLGGTATYEQYF. The CDR3 DNA sequence: TGTGCCAGCAGCTTAGGCGGGACAGCTACATACGAGCAGTACTTC. The full variable domain, rest sourced from reference TRBV7-3 and TRBJ2-7, is GAGVSQTPSNKVTEKGKYVELRCDPISGHTALYWYRQSLGQGPEFLIYFQGTGAADDSGLPNDRFFAVRPEGSVSTLKIQRTERGDSAVYLCASSLGGTATYEQYFGPGTRLTVT.